These 25 T cell receptor beta chains share one sample of origin, sequenced in a study of blood T cell repertoires in COVID-19. Profiling relied on immunoSEQ multiplex PCR, and the TCRdb table lists in-frame clones only, not all of them. This sample has a few hundred thousand clones; around 84% occur once, and the top ten carry 4.1%. Sequences were obtained from PBMCs or T cells enriched from blood (not recorded which). All receptors derive from a man aged 25 to 40 with acute COVID-19.

This rearrangement joins TRBV27 to TRBJ1-2, with TRBD1 matching over 10 bases. The V gene's germline CDR1 is MNHEY and CDR2 SMNVEV (reference sequence). Losses at the gene ends were 3 bases for V and 2 bases for J; bases not matched to a gene: 3. The CDR3 runs to 15 residues. CDR3 loop: CASSFSGQGNYGYTF. CDR3 nucleotides: TGTGCCAGCAGTTTCTCGGGACAGGGGAACTATGGCTACACCTTC.

This chain joins TRBV3-1 (or the pseudogene TRBV3-2) and TRBJ1-6; D is ambiguous. The CDR3 has 15 amino acids. Trimming cost V 0 bases and J 6 bases, with 9 bases left between them. Germline values: CDR1 LGHDT, CDR2 YNNKEL (reference sequence). For the CDR3, the DNA is TGTGCCAGCAGCCAAGAATCACAGACTAATTCACCCCTCCACTTT. This translates into CASSQESQTNSPLHF.

This sequence joins TRBV6-5 and TRBJ1-5; D is possibly TRBD1 (6 bases). This CDR3 contains 14 residues. CDR1 MNHEY and CDR2 SVGAGI come from the germline V gene. V lost 6 bases to trimming and J lost 6 bases, with 15 bases between them. CDR3: CASRAGRGSQPQHF. The CDR3 DNA follows: TGTGCCAGCAGGGCCGGCAGGGGCAGTCAGCCCCAGCATTTT.

The gene calls are TRBV15 and TRBJ2-1, with 9 positions matching TRBD2. Germline V lookup: CDR1 LNHNV, CDR2 YYDKDF (reference sequence). After removal of 1 base from V and 10 bases from J, the junction contained 11 bases not matched to a gene. This CDR3 has 16 residues. The CDR3 DNA reads as TGTGCCACCAGCAGAGCATGGGCGGGGGGGTCAAAGGAGCAGTTCTTC. Amino acid sequence: CATSRAWAGGSKEQFF.

The chain uses TRBV10-1 and TRBJ1-6, with TRBD1 identical over 8 bases. The junction had 8 bases not matched to a gene; V was cut back by 0 bases and J by 7 bases. The CDR3 consists of 17 residues. CDR1 is WNHNN and CDR2 is SYGVQD in the germline V gene (reference sequence). CDR3 sequence (DNA): TGCGCCAGCAGTGAGTCGACAGGGGATATACCAAATTCACCCCTCCACTTT. Its protein product is CASSESTGDIPNSPLHF.

The table lists this clone with a count of one. This chain links TRBV7-9 with TRBJ1-2; weak D call: TRBD1 (5 bases). With 5 bases removed from V and 4 bases from J, the gap between germline ends came to 8 bases. The CDR3 is 12 residues long. The germline CDR1 and CDR2 sequences are SEHNR and FQNEAQ (reference sequence). DNA for the CDR3: TGTGCCAGCAGCGAGGACACCTATGGCTACACCTTC. Translation gives CASSEDTYGYTF.

This chain joins TRBV9 and TRBJ1-1; D uncertain. V lost 2 bases and J lost 2, with 7 bases in between. The CDR3 has 13 amino acids. Germline assignment: CDR1 SGDLS and CDR2 YYNGEE. The CDR3 region has the DNA TGTGCCAGCAGCGTGAGGACTAACACTGAAGCTTTCTTT. Its protein is CASSVRTNTEAFF.

The rearrangement uses TRBV10-3 and TRBJ1-1; 10 positions match TRBD1. Trimming took 7 bases from V and 5 from J; bases not matched to a gene: 10. The CDR3 consists of 15 residues. Germline CDR1 is ENHRY and CDR2 is SYGVKD. The DNA of the CDR3 is TGTGCCATCACCCCGGGACAGGGGCGAGAGACTGAAGCTTTCTTT. As protein: CAITPGQGRETEAFF.

V and J are TRBV30 and TRBJ2-1; D remains ambiguous. V lost 2 bases and J lost 6, with 8 bases in between. This CDR3 comprises 12 residues. Germline V gene sequence: CDR1 GTSNPN, CDR2 SVGIG (reference sequence). CDR3 sequence: CAWSRSGNEQFF. CDR3 coding DNA: TGTGCCTGGAGTAGATCGGGCAATGAGCAGTTCTTC.

This clone was seen only once. The chain has TRBV15 and TRBJ1-2, with D perhaps TRBD1 (6 bases). Trimming took off 3 bases at V and 8 bases at J, with 16 bases between the two ends. Germline V gene lookup returns CDR1 LNHNV and CDR2 YYDKDF (reference sequence). This CDR3 is 14 amino acids long. CDR3 region: CATSSSTGLGGYTF. The CDR3 nucleotides are TGTGCCACCAGCAGTTCAACAGGGCTAGGGGGCTACACCTTC.

The rearrangement links TRBV6-5 to TRBJ1-1; the match to TRBD1 covers 8 bases. The V segment lost 3 bases and the J segment 2 bases; nucleotides outside the gene matches: 5. From germline, CDR1 is MNHEY and CDR2 SVGAGI. The CDR3 loop spans 15 amino acids. The CDR3 here is CASSYYGQGNTEAFF. The CDR3 region has the DNA TGTGCCAGCAGTTATTACGGACAGGGCAACACTGAAGCTTTCTTT.

The rearrangement joins TRBV4-2 to TRBJ2-1, with TRBD2 matching 7 bases. V trimming: 3 bases; J trimming: 10 bases; junction bases outside the gene matches: 15. The CDR3 spans 16 residues. Germline V gene lookup returns CDR1 LGHNA and CDR2 YNFKEQ. The CDR3 DNA sequence: TGTGCCAGCAGCCATGAGAGCTTGCGGGAGAATCTCGAGCAGTTCTTC. Translating it yields CASSHESLRENLEQFF.

The chain joins TRBV19 to TRBJ1-1; tentatively, D is TRBD1 (6 bases). The CDR3 runs to 12 residues. Trimming removed 3 bases from V and 7 bases from J, with 9 bases in between. CDR1 LNHDA and CDR2 SQIVND come from the germline V gene (reference sequence). CDR3 DNA sequence: TGTGCCAGTAGTATCGGACAGCTTGAAGCTTTCTTT. Translating gives CASSIGQLEAFF.

V gene TRBV3-1 (or the pseudogene TRBV3-2) combines with J gene TRBJ1-2; 7 bases agree with TRBD1. Germline CDR1 LGHDT, CDR2 YNNKEL (reference sequence). CDR3 length: 17 residues. With 3 bases clipped from V and 6 bases from J, the junction kept 16 bases outside the gene matches. The CDR3 loop reads CASSHLTGALGPDGYTF. CDR3 coding DNA: TGTGCCAGCAGCCACCTTACAGGGGCCCTCGGACCTGATGGCTACACCTTC.

The CDR3 loop is CASSFAGSTAFF. CDR3 coding DNA: TGTGCCAGCAGTTTCGCTGGTAGTACAGCTTTCTTT. The chain uses TRBV28 and TRBJ1-1; D remains unclear. The V gene's germline CDR1 is MDHEN and CDR2 SYDVKM. CDR3 length equals 12 residues. V was shortened by 3 bases and J by 10 bases, with 12 bases between the two germline ends.

J is TRBJ1-5 and V is TRBV6-5; D unclear. The CDR3 loop spans 13 amino acids. The V gene's germline CDR1 is MNHEY and CDR2 SVGAGI. V was shortened by 9 bases and J by 3 bases, with 12 bases between the two germline ends. The CDR3 sequence is CASLTGSNQPQHF. The CDR3 DNA is TGTGCCAGTCTAACGGGATCCAATCAGCCCCAGCATTTT.

This chain uses TRBV9 with TRBJ2-1, with TRBD2 identical over 8 bases. Trimming cost V 2 bases and J 7 bases; bases outside gene matches: 5. The germline gives CDR1 SGDLS, CDR2 YYNGEE. This CDR3 is 14 amino acids long. The CDR3 here is CASSVISGTNEQFF. The CDR3 region has the DNA TGTGCCAGCAGCGTTATTAGCGGGACAAATGAGCAGTTCTTC.

The chain links TRBV19 to TRBJ1-2; D gene ambiguous. V lost 2 bases and J lost 7, with 8 bases in between. This CDR3 has 12 amino acids. The germline V gene has CDR1 LNHDA and CDR2 SQIVND (reference sequence). Here the CDR3 DNA reads TGTGCCAGTAGTATAACGGGAGTTGGCTACACCTTC. This gives the protein CASSITGVGYTF. Together with reference TRBV19 and TRBJ1-2, the CDR3 gives the full variable domain: DGGITQSPKYLFRKEGQNVTLSCEQNLNHDAMYWYRQDPGQGLRLIYYSQIVNDFQKGDIAEGYSVSREKKESFPLTVTSAQKNPTAFYLCASSITGVGYTFGSGTRLTVV.

The chain joins TRBV11-3 to TRBJ2-3; the match to TRBD1 covers 8 bases. V shed 2 bases, J shed 1 base, and the junction held 2 bases outside the gene matches. The CDR3 length is 15 residues. Germline CDR1 reads SGHNT; CDR2 reads YENEEA. CDR3 protein: CASSLQGARTDTQYF. The CDR3 nucleotides are TGTGCCAGCAGCTTACAGGGGGCCCGCACAGATACGCAGTATTTT. Full variable domain (missing parts from reference TRBV11-3 and TRBJ2-3): EAGVVQSPRYKIIEKKQPVAFWCNPISGHNTLYWYLQNLGQGPELLIRYENEEAVDDSQLPKDRFSAERLKGVDSTLKIQPAELGDSAVYLCASSLQGARTDTQYFGPGTRLTVL.

CDR3: CASSLARTGTGNTIYF. CDR3 DNA sequence: TGTGCCAGCAGCTTAGCAAGGACAGGGACTGGAAACACCATATATTTT. The chain uses TRBV7-2 and TRBJ1-3; TRBD1 agrees at 8 bases. Germline CDR1 reads SGHTA; CDR2 reads FQGNSA. The trim removed 0 bases at V and 2 bases at J, leaving 3 bases unmatched. The CDR3 is made up of 16 amino acids.

This rearrangement joins TRBV5-1 to TRBJ2-3; no definite D call. Germline V lookup: CDR1 SGHRS, CDR2 YFSETQ. V was cut by 0 bases and J by 3 bases, with 14 bases left in between. The CDR3 runs 16 residues. Here the CDR3 DNA reads TGCGCCAGCAGCTTGGAGGAGATAGAAATTACAGATACGCAGTATTTT. It encodes CASSLEEIEITDTQYF.

V gene TRBV2 combines with J gene TRBJ2-7; 8 bases agree with TRBD2. V gave up 5 bases and J gave up 6 bases; unmatched junction bases: 9. This CDR3 is built from 14 residues. Germline-derived CDR1 and CDR2 are SNHLY and FYNNEI. The DNA for the CDR3 is TGTGCCAGCAGTCCCGCCGGGAGGGCGCCCGAGCAGTACGTC. Amino acids: CASSPAGRAPEQYV.

The gene calls are TRBV30 and TRBJ1-2; TRBD1 matches at 7 bases. The CDR3 contains 12 residues. The V gene end was trimmed by 3 bases and the J gene end by 12 bases; junction bases not matched to a gene: 10. Germline assignment: CDR1 GTSNPN and CDR2 SVGIG (reference sequence). CDR3 region: CAWRFGQALDTF. CDR3 sequence (DNA): TGTGCCTGGAGGTTCGGACAGGCGTTAGACACCTTC. Combining the CDR3 with reference TRBV30 and TRBJ1-2 gives the whole variable domain SQTIHQWPATLVQPVGSPLSLECTVEGTSNPNLYWYRQAAGRGLQLLFYSVGIGQISSEVPQNLSASRPQDRQFILSSKKLLLSDSGFYLCAWRFGQALDTFGSGTRLTVV.

The chain has TRBV19 and TRBJ1-6; 7 positions match TRBD1. This CDR3 has 16 amino acids. Germline assignment: CDR1 LNHDA and CDR2 SQIVND (reference sequence). V lost 5 bases to trimming and J lost 5 bases; unmatched junction nucleotides: 9. This CDR3 is CASSPEGTVNNSPLHF. In nucleotides, the CDR3 is TGTGCCAGTAGTCCTGAGGGGACAGTAAATAATTCACCCCTCCACTTT.

This chain connects TRBV5-4 to TRBJ1-4, with TRBD1 identical over 8 bases. The CDR3 covers 15 residues. The V and J ends lost 0 bases and 8 bases, in that order; junction bases with no gene match: 6. Germline V gene data show CDR1 as SGHNT and CDR2 as YYREEE (reference sequence). The CDR3 reads CASSLDSTGGEKLFF. Here the CDR3 DNA reads TGTGCCAGCAGCTTGGACTCCACAGGGGGGGAAAAACTGTTTTTT.